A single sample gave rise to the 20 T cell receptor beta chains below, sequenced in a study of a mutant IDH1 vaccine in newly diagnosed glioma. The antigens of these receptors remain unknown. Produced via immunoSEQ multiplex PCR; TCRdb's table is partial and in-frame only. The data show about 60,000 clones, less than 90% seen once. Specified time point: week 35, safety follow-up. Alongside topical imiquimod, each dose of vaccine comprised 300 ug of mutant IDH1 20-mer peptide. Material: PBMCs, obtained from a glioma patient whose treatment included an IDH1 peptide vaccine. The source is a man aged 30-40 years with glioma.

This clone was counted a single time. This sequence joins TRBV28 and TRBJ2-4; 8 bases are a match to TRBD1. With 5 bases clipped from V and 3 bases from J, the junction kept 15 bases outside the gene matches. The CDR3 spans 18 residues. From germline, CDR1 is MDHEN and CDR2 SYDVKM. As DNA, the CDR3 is TGTGCCAGCAGTCCTAGGACAGGGATGGGATTAGTCAAAAACATTCAGTACTTC. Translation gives CASSPRTGMGLVKNIQYF.

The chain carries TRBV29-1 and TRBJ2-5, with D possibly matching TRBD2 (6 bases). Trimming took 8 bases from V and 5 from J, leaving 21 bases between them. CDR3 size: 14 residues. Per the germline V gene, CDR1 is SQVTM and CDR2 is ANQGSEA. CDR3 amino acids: CSSKEGLRGETQYF. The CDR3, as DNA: TGCAGCTCGAAGGAGGGGCTGAGAGGGGAGACCCAGTACTTC.

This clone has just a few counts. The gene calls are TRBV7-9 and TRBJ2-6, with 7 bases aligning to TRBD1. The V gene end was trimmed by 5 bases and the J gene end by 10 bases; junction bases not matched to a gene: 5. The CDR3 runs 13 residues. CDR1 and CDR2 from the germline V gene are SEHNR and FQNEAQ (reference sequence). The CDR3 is CASSVNRGNVLTF. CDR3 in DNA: TGTGCCAGCAGCGTCAACAGGGGAAACGTCCTGACTTTC.

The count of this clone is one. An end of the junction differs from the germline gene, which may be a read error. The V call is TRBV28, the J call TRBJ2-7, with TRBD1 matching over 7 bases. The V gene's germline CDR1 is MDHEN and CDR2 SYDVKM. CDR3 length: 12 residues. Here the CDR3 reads CASSFRGTHTVF. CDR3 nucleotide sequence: TGTGCCAGCAGTTTCAGGGGGACCCACACCGTCTTC.

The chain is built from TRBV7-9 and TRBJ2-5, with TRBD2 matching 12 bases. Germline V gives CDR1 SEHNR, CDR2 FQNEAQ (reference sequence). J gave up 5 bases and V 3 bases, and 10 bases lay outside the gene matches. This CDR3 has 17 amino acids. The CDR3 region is CASSLEASGGARETQYF. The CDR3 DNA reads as TGTGCCAGCAGCTTGGAGGCTAGCGGGGGGGCTCGGGAGACCCAGTACTTC.

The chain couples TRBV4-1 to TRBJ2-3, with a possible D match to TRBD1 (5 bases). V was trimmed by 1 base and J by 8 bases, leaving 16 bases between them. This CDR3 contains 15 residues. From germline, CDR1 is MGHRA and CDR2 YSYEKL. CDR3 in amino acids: CASSQASQHQGTQYF. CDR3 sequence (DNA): TGCGCCAGCAGCCAAGCATCACAACATCAGGGTACGCAGTATTTT.

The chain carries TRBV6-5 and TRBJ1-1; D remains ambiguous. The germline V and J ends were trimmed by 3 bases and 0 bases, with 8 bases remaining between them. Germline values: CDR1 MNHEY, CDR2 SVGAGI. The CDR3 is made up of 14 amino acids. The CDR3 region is CASSYYGLNTEAFF. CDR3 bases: TGTGCCAGCAGTTATTATGGATTGAACACTGAAGCTTTCTTT.

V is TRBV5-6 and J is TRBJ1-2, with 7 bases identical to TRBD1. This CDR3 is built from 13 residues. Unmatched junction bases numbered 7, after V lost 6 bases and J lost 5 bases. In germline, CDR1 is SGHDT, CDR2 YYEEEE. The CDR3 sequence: CASKRTGSYGYTF. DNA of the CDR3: TGTGCCAGCAAGAGGACAGGTTCTTATGGCTACACCTTC.

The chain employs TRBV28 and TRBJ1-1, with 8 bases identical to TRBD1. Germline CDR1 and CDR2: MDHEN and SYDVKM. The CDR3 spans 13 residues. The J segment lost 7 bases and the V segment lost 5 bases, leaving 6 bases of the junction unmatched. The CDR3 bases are TGTGCCAGCAGTCTCGACAGGGGACGTGAAGCTTTCTTT. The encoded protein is CASSLDRGREAFF.

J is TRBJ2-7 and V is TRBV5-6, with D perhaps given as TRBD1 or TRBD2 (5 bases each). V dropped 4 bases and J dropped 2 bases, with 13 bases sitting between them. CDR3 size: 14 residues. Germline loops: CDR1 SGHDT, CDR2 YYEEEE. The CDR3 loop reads CASSTGTLPYEQYF. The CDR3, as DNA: TGTGCCAGCAGCACCGGGACGCTTCCCTACGAGCAGTACTTC. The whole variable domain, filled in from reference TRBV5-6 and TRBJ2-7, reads DAGVTQSPTHLIKTRGQQVTLRCSPKSGHDTVSWYQQALGQGPQFIFQYYEEEERQRGNFPDRFSGHQFPNYSSELNVNALLLGDSALYLCASSTGTLPYEQYFGPGTRLTVT.

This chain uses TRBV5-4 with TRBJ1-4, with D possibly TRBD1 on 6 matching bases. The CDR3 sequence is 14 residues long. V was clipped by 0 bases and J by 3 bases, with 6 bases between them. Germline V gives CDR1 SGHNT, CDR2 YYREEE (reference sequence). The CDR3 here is CASSLGQANEKLFF. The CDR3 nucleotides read TGTGCCAGCAGCTTGGGACAGGCTAATGAAAAACTGTTTTTT.

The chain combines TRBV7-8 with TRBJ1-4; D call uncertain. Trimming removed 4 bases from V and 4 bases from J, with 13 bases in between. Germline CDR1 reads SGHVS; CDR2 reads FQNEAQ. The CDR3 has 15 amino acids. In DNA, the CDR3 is TGTGCCAGCAGCTCGAGGACGGTCCTTAATGAAAAACTGTTTTTT. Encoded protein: CASSSRTVLNEKLFF.

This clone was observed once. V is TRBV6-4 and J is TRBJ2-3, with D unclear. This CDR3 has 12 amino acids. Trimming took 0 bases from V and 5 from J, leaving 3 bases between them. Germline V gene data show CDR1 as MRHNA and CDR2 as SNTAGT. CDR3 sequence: CASSDSRDTQYF. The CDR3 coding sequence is TGTGCCAGCAGTGACTCTAGAGATACGCAGTATTTT.

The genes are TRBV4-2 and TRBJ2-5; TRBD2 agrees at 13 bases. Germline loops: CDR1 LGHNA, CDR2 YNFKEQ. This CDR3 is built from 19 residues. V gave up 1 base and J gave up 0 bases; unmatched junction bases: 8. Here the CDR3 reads CASSQGFGLAGENQETQYF. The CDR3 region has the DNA TGTGCCAGCAGCCAAGGGTTTGGACTAGCGGGGGAAAACCAAGAGACCCAGTACTTC.

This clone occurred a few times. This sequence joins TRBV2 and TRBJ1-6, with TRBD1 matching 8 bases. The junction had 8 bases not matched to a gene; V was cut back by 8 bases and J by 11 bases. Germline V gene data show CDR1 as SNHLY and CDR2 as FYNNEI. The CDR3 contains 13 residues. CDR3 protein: CASQGAERAPLHF. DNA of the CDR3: TGTGCCAGCCAGGGGGCCGAGCGAGCACCCCTCCACTTT.

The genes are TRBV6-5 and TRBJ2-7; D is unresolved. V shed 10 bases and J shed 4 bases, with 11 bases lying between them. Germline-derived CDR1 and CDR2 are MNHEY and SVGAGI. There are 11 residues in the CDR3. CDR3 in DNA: TGTGCCACCCGAATGCTGTACGAGCAGTACTTC. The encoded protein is CATRMLYEQYF.

Here the CDR3 reads CASSPGASKADTQYF. CDR3 sequence (DNA): TGTGCCAGCAGCCCAGGGGCTTCGAAAGCAGATACGCAGTATTTT. The chain employs TRBV11-3 and TRBJ2-3, with D perhaps TRBD1 (6 bases). Looked up from germline, CDR1 is SGHNT and CDR2 is YENEEA. This CDR3 contains 15 residues. V lost 5 bases to trimming and J lost 4 bases, with 16 bases between them.

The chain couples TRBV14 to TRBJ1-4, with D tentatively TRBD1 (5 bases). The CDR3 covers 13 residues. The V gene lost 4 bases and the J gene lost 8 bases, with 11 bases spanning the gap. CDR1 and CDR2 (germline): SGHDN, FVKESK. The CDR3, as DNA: TGTGCCAGCAGCCGGGGGTTGAGGGAAAAACTGTTTTTT. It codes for CASSRGLREKLFF.

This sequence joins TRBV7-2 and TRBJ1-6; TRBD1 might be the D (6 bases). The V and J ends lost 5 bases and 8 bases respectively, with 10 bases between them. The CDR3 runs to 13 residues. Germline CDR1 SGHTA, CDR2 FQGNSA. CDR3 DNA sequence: TGTGCCAGCAGCCCATACAGGGATTCACCCCTCCACTTT. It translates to CASSPYRDSPLHF.

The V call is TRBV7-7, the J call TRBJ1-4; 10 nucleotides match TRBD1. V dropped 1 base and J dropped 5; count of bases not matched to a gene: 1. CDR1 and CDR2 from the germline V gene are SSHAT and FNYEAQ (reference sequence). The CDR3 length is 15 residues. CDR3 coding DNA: TGTGCCAGCAGCTTAGGGGGACAGGGGAATGAAAAACTGTTTTTT. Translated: CASSLGGQGNEKLFF.